The 31 T cell receptor beta chains in this list originate from one sample, sequenced in a study of blood T cell repertoires in COVID-19. Generated by immunoSEQ multiplex PCR, the TCRdb table keeps only in-frame clones and is missing some. Here the sample spans nearly 300,000 clones, about 81% being singletons. Specimen: peripheral blood. These receptors all stem from a human donor with COVID-19, enrolled during active disease. The donor label of this sample is uncertain.

This clone was detected only a few times. V and J are TRBV7-9 and TRBJ1-6; 10 nucleotides agree with TRBD1. The CDR3 loop spans 15 amino acids. Germline CDR1 and CDR2: SEHNR and FQNEAQ (reference sequence). After removal of 3 bases from V and 9 bases from J, the junction contained 5 bases not matched to a gene. The CDR3 here is CASSLGTGAISPLHF. CDR3 nucleotide sequence: TGTGCCAGCAGCTTGGGGACAGGGGCGATTTCACCCCTCCACTTT.

This clone was detected only a few times. V and J are TRBV19 and TRBJ1-5; the match to TRBD1 covers 7 bases. CDR3 length: 13 amino acids. Trimming removed 3 bases from V and 7 bases from J; junction bases left unmatched: 3. Germline V gene lookup returns CDR1 LNHDA and CDR2 SQIVND (reference sequence). Here the CDR3 reads CASSMTGNQPQHF. The CDR3 nucleotides are TGTGCCAGTAGTATGACAGGGAACCAGCCCCAGCATTTT.

The table lists this clone with a count of one. The chain links TRBV9 to TRBJ2-1; possible D gene TRBD2, 6 bases. This CDR3 comprises 14 residues. V was shortened by 0 bases and J by 7 bases, with 11 bases between the two germline ends. Germline V gives CDR1 SGDLS, CDR2 YYNGEE. CDR3 loop: CASSVGGAGNEQFF. The CDR3 bases are TGTGCCAGCAGCGTAGGCGGGGCCGGGAATGAGCAGTTCTTC.

The chain is built from TRBV5-8 and TRBJ1-1; a weak D match, TRBD1 (6 bases). CDR1 is SGHTS, CDR2 YDEGEE, per germline. V dropped 3 bases and J dropped 2 bases, with 8 bases sitting between them. This CDR3 is built from 13 residues. The CDR3 DNA reads TGTGCCAGCAGCTGGACAGACAACACTGAAGCTTTCTTT. Translated, it gives CASSWTDNTEAFF.

The chain combines TRBV28 with TRBJ1-4; 8 bases match TRBD1. There are 14 residues in the CDR3. V dropped 6 bases and J dropped 4; count of bases not matched to a gene: 4. CDR1 is MDHEN and CDR2 is SYDVKM in the germline V gene. The CDR3 DNA is TGTGCCAGCAGCCCACAGGGGGTTAATGAAAAACTGTTTTTT. It is translated as CASSPQGVNEKLFF.

The rearrangement links TRBV4-3 to TRBJ1-5, with 8 bases identical to TRBD1. Germline V gene lookup returns CDR1 LGHNA and CDR2 YSLEER. CDR3 length: 15 residues. V lost 0 bases, J lost 7 bases, and 5 bases stayed unmatched. CDR3 bases: TGCGCCAGCAGCCAAGATTACAGGGGGAGACAGCCCCAGCATTTT. This codes for CASSQDYRGRQPQHF.

The J gene is TRBJ2-2, the V gene TRBV19, with TRBD1 matching 11 bases. The CDR3 runs 18 residues. Germline V gives CDR1 LNHDA, CDR2 SQIVND (reference sequence). The V gene end was trimmed by 3 bases and the J gene end by 5 bases; junction bases not matched to a gene: 11. In DNA, the CDR3 is TGTGCCAGTAGTATCTCCGGACAGGGGGCTGGATATACCGGGGAGCTGTTTTTT. Translation gives CASSISGQGAGYTGELFF.

The V call is TRBV19, the J call TRBJ1-2; a possible D gene is TRBD1 (6 bases). The CDR3 runs to 18 residues. V was shortened by 4 bases and J by 2 bases, with 23 bases between the two germline ends. Germline CDR1 LNHDA, CDR2 SQIVND (reference sequence). The CDR3 loop is CASSTPGQPRSTNYGYTF. In DNA, the CDR3 is TGTGCCAGTAGTACTCCGGGACAACCTCGGTCCACGAACTATGGCTACACCTTC.

V and J are TRBV27 and TRBJ2-5, with TRBD2 matching 8 bases. The V and J ends lost 6 bases and 5 bases, in that order; junction bases with no gene match: 17. CDR1 is MNHEY, CDR2 SMNVEV, per germline (reference sequence). The CDR3 covers 17 residues. The CDR3 bases are TGTGCCAGCAGGCCCGGTAGCGGGATATCTGAAGGGGAGACCCAGTACTTC. Protein: CASRPGSGISEGETQYF.

The chain combines TRBV28 with TRBJ1-3, with a possible D match to TRBD1 (6 bases). The CDR3 runs to 17 residues. Trimming shortened V by 7 bases and J by 3 bases, and 22 bases separated the two germline ends. CDR1 and CDR2 (germline): MDHEN, SYDVKM. CDR3 in DNA: TGTGCCAGCAAACAGCCCACAGGGAAGGGAAGTGGAAACACCATATATTTT. Protein: CASKQPTGKGSGNTIYF.

J is TRBJ2-1 and V is TRBV3-1 (or the pseudogene TRBV3-2); 12 positions match TRBD2. The CDR3 covers 19 residues. Germline V gene lookup returns CDR1 LGHDT and CDR2 YNNKEL (reference sequence). Unmatched junction bases numbered 7, after V lost 0 bases and J lost 1 base. Here the CDR3 reads CASSQECLAGGPSYNEQFF. CDR3 bases: TGTGCCAGCAGCCAAGAATGTCTAGCGGGAGGGCCATCCTACAATGAGCAGTTCTTC.

The chain joins TRBV3-1 (or the pseudogene TRBV3-2) to TRBJ2-3; D gene ambiguous. The V and J ends lost 0 bases and 6 bases respectively, with 7 bases between them. The CDR3 consists of 13 residues. Germline values: CDR1 LGHDT, CDR2 YNNKEL (reference sequence). CDR3 in DNA: TGTGCCAGCAGCCAAGATTGGCTGGATACGCAGTATTTT. Translating gives CASSQDWLDTQYF.

This chain uses TRBV7-2 with TRBJ2-3; D unclear. CDR3 length: 15 residues. Germline values: CDR1 SGHTA, CDR2 FQGNSA. Trimming removed 1 base from V and 4 bases from J, with 12 bases in between. This CDR3 reads CASSLDLMGPDTQYF. CDR3 nucleotides: TGTGCCAGCAGCTTAGACCTAATGGGCCCAGATACGCAGTATTTT. The variable domain in full, with the rest retrieved from reference TRBV7-2 and TRBJ2-3, is GAGVSQSPSNKVTEKGKDVELRCDPISGHTALYWYRQSLGQGLEFLIYFQGNSAPDKSGLPSDRFSAERTGGSVSTLTIQRTQQEDSAVYLCASSLDLMGPDTQYFGPGTRLTVL.

This clone was observed a single time. The chain links TRBV6-1 to TRBJ2-7, with D possibly TRBD2 on 6 matching bases. Trimming pared 0 bases from V and 4 bases from J, leaving 16 bases between. Germline lookup yields CDR1 MNHNS and CDR2 SASEGT. The CDR3 consists of 16 residues. Here the CDR3 DNA reads TGTGCCAGCAGTGAAGCGGGGTACTTAGCGGCGTACGAGCAGTACTTC. Protein sequence: CASSEAGYLAAYEQYF.

This clone was detected once. The rearrangement uses TRBV7-2 and TRBJ2-2, with 8 bases that match TRBD2. The CDR3 runs to 15 residues. V was clipped by 3 bases and J by 4 bases; unmatched bases: 4. CDR1 and CDR2 from the germline V gene are SGHTA and FQGNSA. This CDR3 is CASSLRGLGTGELFF. CDR3 DNA: TGTGCCAGCAGCTTGAGGGGACTAGGCACCGGGGAGCTGTTTTTT.

This clone was seen only once. V gene TRBV5-6 combines with J gene TRBJ2-7, with 9 bases aligning to TRBD2. The CDR3 sequence is 14 residues long. CDR1 SGHDT and CDR2 YYEEEE come from the germline V gene. V was pared by 4 bases and J by 2 bases, with 4 bases of the junction left unmatched. The CDR3 DNA is TGTGCCAGCAGCCCGATAGCGGGGGCCTACGAGCAGTACTTC. Its protein is CASSPIAGAYEQYF.

V is TRBV11-2 and J is TRBJ2-1, with TRBD2 identical over 8 bases. Per germline, CDR1 SGHAT and CDR2 FQNNGV. This CDR3 has 15 residues. Losses at the gene ends were 5 bases for V and 5 bases for J; bases not matched to a gene: 8. The CDR3 sequence: CASSPPLAGHNEQFF. CDR3 DNA sequence: TGTGCCAGCAGCCCCCCTCTAGCGGGTCACAATGAGCAGTTCTTC.

The chain uses TRBV30 and TRBJ1-1; 10 positions match TRBD1. The trim removed 8 bases at V and 0 bases at J, leaving 18 bases unmatched. CDR1 GTSNPN and CDR2 SVGIG come from the germline V gene (reference sequence). CDR3 size: 18 residues. The DNA of the CDR3 is TGTGCCGGGGCCCGCCTTGATCCGGGGACAGGGGTGAACACTGAAGCTTTCTTT. This gives the protein CAGARLDPGTGVNTEAFF.

DNA of the CDR3: TGTGCCAGCAGCCCCAGACTAGCGGGAGGTTCCTACAATGAGCAGTTCTTC. Translating gives CASSPRLAGGSYNEQFF. The V gene is TRBV5-5, the J gene TRBJ2-1, with TRBD2 matching 13 bases. Unmatched junction bases numbered 5, after V lost 4 bases and J lost 1 base. This CDR3 comprises 17 residues. Germline V gene lookup returns CDR1 SGHKS and CDR2 YYEKEE (reference sequence).

The J gene is TRBJ1-1, the V gene TRBV2; D is uncertain. Germline V gives CDR1 SNHLY, CDR2 FYNNEI. V lost 0 bases, J lost 6 bases, and 11 bases lay in between. The CDR3 length is 14 residues. The DNA for the CDR3 is TGTGCCAGCAGTGAAGCAGGGAGGGAGTCTGAAGCTTTCTTT. Residues: CASSEAGRESEAFF.

The chain is built from TRBV7-2 and TRBJ1-5; no definite D call. The CDR3 is 13 residues long. Germline CDR1 is SGHTA and CDR2 is FQGNSA. Trimming cost V 1 base and J 6 bases, with 7 bases left between them. In DNA, the CDR3 is TGTGCCAGCAGCTTAGGAGAGGCTCAGCCCCAGCATTTT. It yields the protein CASSLGEAQPQHF.

The chain carries TRBV18 and TRBJ1-1; 9 bases are a match to TRBD1. V shed 3 bases, J shed 6 bases, and the junction held 5 bases outside the gene matches. This CDR3 contains 14 residues. Germline V lookup: CDR1 KGHSH, CDR2 LQKENI. The CDR3 here is CASSPRQGVAEAFF. CDR3 DNA: TGTGCCAGCTCACCTCGACAGGGGGTTGCTGAAGCTTTCTTT.

The V and J genes are TRBV6-2 or TRBV6-3 and TRBJ1-1, with a possible D match to TRBD1 (6 bases). The V end lost 3 bases, the J end lost 3 bases, and 14 bases lay between the germline ends. The CDR3 contains 15 residues. Germline V lookup: CDR1 MNHEY, CDR2 SVGEGT. This CDR3 is CASSYTRGGDTEAFF. The CDR3 DNA sequence: TGTGCCAGCAGTTATACCAGGGGTGGGGACACTGAAGCTTTCTTT.

The chain couples TRBV19 to TRBJ2-1; D not certain. This CDR3 comprises 11 residues. The germline V gene has CDR1 LNHDA and CDR2 SQIVND (reference sequence). Trimming stripped 3 bases from V and 7 bases from J, with 4 bases between. Written as DNA, the CDR3 is TGTGCCAGTAGTATTCAGAATGAGCAGTTCTTC. Translating gives CASSIQNEQFF.

This clone was seen a few times. The chain employs TRBV6-5 and TRBJ2-1, with a tentative D call TRBD2 (6 bases). The CDR3 has 11 amino acids. Per the germline V gene, CDR1 is MNHEY and CDR2 is SVGAGI. Trimming cost V 5 bases and J 15 bases, with 14 bases left between them. CDR3 amino acids: CASSSAGSTFF. As DNA, the CDR3 is TGTGCCAGCAGTAGCGCCGGGAGCACGTTCTTC.

The rearrangement joins TRBV5-1 to TRBJ2-1, with a weak D call TRBD2 (5 bases). Germline assignment: CDR1 SGHRS and CDR2 YFSETQ. V was pared by 0 bases and J by 4 bases, with 8 bases between. The CDR3 runs 14 residues. CDR3 sequence (DNA): TGCGCCAGCAGCTTGGAACTAGGTTACAATGAGCAGTTCTTC. Amino acid sequence: CASSLELGYNEQFF.

The chain couples TRBV5-5 to TRBJ1-1, with 9 bases that match TRBD1. J gave up 5 bases and V 4 bases, and 9 bases lay outside the gene matches. Germline V gives CDR1 SGHKS, CDR2 YYEKEE (reference sequence). The CDR3 has 15 amino acids. CDR3 protein: CASSHIGTGSTEAFF. For the CDR3, the DNA is TGTGCCAGCAGCCATATCGGGACAGGGTCGACTGAAGCTTTCTTT.

The gene calls are TRBV6-5 and TRBJ2-2; D may be TRBD1 (5 bases). The V gene's germline CDR1 is MNHEY and CDR2 SVGAGI. The CDR3 has 13 amino acids. The V end lost 6 bases, the J end lost 1 base, and 6 bases lay between the germline ends. CDR3 nucleotides: TGTGCCAGCAGCGGACAGAACACCGGGGAGCTGTTTTTT. Translated, it gives CASSGQNTGELFF.

This chain connects TRBV19 to TRBJ1-1, with D possibly being TRBD1 (5 bases). The CDR3 length is 15 residues. The V end was cut by 1 base, the J end by 0 bases, with 9 bases between. Per the germline V gene, CDR1 is LNHDA and CDR2 is SQIVND (reference sequence). CDR3 DNA sequence: TGTGCCAGTAGTATAGGGACAAGTATGAACACTGAAGCTTTCTTT. This gives the protein CASSIGTSMNTEAFF.

This clone was seen ten or more times. This chain connects TRBV2 to TRBJ2-7; TRBD2 matches at 11 bases. The CDR3 is 14 residues long. J lost 4 bases, V lost 1 base, and 0 bases had no gene match. From germline, CDR1 is SNHLY and CDR2 FYNNEI. CDR3 loop: CASSEGTSGYEQYF. In DNA form, the CDR3 reads TGTGCCAGCAGTGAAGGGACTAGCGGGTACGAGCAGTACTTC.

The V gene is TRBV2, the J gene TRBJ1-2; D is perhaps TRBD1 (5 bases). Germline CDR1 SNHLY, CDR2 FYNNEI. This CDR3 is 12 amino acids long. Trimming pared 7 bases from V and 8 bases from J, leaving 14 bases between. The CDR3 loop is CASTRDFGGYTF. As DNA, the CDR3 is TGTGCCAGCACGCGGGACTTCGGGGGCTACACCTTC.